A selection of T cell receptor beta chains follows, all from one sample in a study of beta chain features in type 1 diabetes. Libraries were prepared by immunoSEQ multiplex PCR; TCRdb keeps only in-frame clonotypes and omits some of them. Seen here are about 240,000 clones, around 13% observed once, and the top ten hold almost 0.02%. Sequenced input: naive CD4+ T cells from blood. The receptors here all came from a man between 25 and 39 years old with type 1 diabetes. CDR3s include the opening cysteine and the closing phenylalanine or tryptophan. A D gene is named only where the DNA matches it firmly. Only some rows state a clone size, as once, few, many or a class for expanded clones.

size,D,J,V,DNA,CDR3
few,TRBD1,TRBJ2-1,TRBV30,TGTGCCTGGAGTGTACAGGGGAATGAGCAGTTCTTC,CAWSVQGNEQFF
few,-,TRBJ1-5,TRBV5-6,TGTGCCAGCAGCTTGACAGGGAGCAATCAGCCCCAGCATTTT,CASSLTGSNQPQHF
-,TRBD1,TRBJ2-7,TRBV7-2,TGTGCCAGCAGCCCTCAGGGGGCGGGGGAGCAGTACTTC,CASSPQGAGEQYF
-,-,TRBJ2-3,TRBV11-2,TGTGCCAGCAGCTTCTCGGGGGCAGATACGCAGTATTTT,CASSFSGADTQYF
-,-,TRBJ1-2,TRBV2,TGTGCCAGCACCGGGCAGGGGAACTATGGCTACACCTTC,CASTGQGNYGYTF
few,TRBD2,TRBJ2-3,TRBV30,TGTGCCTGGAGTCCGACCGGCGGGAGGGCCGCGGATACGCAGTATTTT,CAWSPTGGRAADTQYF
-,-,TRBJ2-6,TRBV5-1,TGCGCCAGCAGCTTGGCCTGGGCCTCTGGGGCCAACGTCCTGACTTTC,CASSLAWASGANVLTF
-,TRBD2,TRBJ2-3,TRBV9,TGTGCCAGCAGCCTAGCGGGAGTGCCAGATACGCAGTATTTT,CASSLAGVPDTQYF
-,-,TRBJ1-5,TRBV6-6,TGTGCCAGCACCCCCGGTTCCTCGGGCAATCAGCCCCAGCATTTT,CASTPGSSGNQPQHF
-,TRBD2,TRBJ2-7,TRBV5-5,TGTGCCAGCAGCTGGAGCGGGGGGGGATCCTACGAGCAGTACTTC,CASSWSGGGSYEQYF
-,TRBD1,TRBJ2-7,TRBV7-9,TGTGCCAGCAGGTCTCGGGGGACAGGGTTCTACGAGCAGTACTTC,CASRSRGTGFYEQYF
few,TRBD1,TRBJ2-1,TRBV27,TGTGCCAGCAGGCCGACAGGGGGCACCTACAATGAGCAGTTCTTC,CASRPTGGTYNEQFF
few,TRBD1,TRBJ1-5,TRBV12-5,TGTGCTAGTGGTGAGGGACAGGGGGGCCAGCCCCAGCATTTT,CASGEGQGGQPQHF
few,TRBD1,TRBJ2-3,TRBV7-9,TGTGCCAGCAGCCCGGACAGGTGGAGCACAGATACGCAGTATTTT,CASSPDRWSTDTQYF
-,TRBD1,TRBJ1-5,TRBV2,TGTGCCAGCAGGGTACAGGGGGGCGGCAATCAGCCCCAGCATTTT,CASRVQGGGNQPQHF
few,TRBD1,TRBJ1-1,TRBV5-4,TGTGCCAGCAGCCGGATACGAGGGACAGCGAACACTGAAGCTTTCTTT,CASSRIRGTANTEAFF
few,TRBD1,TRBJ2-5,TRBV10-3,TGTGCCATCAGTGAGTATGGGACAGACCTCCAAGAGACCCAGTACTTC,CAISEYGTDLQETQYF
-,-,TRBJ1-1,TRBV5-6,TGTGCCAGCAGCCTCTTGAACACTGAAGCTTTCTTT,CASSLLNTEAFF
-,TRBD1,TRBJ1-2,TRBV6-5,TGTGCCAGCAGTTACGGTACAGGGGGCGGTAACTATGGCTACACCTTC,CASSYGTGGGNYGYTF
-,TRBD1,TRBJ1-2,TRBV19,TGTGCCAGTAGGCCAGGGGGTCTGCTGAACTATGGCTACACCTTC,CASRPGGLLNYGYTF
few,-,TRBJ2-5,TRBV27,TGTGCCAGCAGACCAGGGCCACGTACAGGGACCCTGCCAGAGACCCAGTACTTC,CASRPGPRTGTLPETQYF
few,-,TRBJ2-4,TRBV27,TGTGCCAGCAGTTCGTGGGAGCTAGCCAAAAACATTCAGTACTTC,CASSSWELAKNIQYF